One sample yielded the 10 T cell receptor beta chains listed below, sequenced in a study of T cells in localized non-small cell lung cancer. Generated by immunoSEQ multiplex PCR, the TCRdb table keeps only in-frame clones and is missing some. This table holds 53,000 or so clones, roughly nine tenths found once. The sequencing here drew on peripheral blood, taken before any cancer treatment. Every receptor here comes from a man between 40 and 70 years old with stage I lung adenocarcinoma.

The chain joins TRBV5-4 to TRBJ2-1, with D possibly being TRBD2 (7 bases). Germline V gene lookup returns CDR1 SGHNT and CDR2 YYREEE (reference sequence). CDR3 length: 18 residues. V dropped 5 bases and J dropped 0 bases, with 21 bases sitting between them. The CDR3 DNA reads TGTGCCAGCAGAAAGGGGGGTAGCGGGTCGGTCTCCTACAATGAGCAGTTCTTC. It codes for CASRKGGSGSVSYNEQFF.

The chain carries TRBV9 and TRBJ2-3; 9 bases map to TRBD2. V lost 0 bases and J lost 5; bases outside the gene matches: 4. The germline gives CDR1 SGDLS, CDR2 YYNGEE. The CDR3 spans 15 residues. The CDR3 bases are TGTGCCAGCAGCGTAGTGGCGGGAGGGTTAGATACGCAGTATTTT. Protein: CASSVVAGGLDTQYF. The full variable domain, its missing parts supplied by reference TRBV9 and TRBJ2-3, is DSGVTQTPKHLITATGQRVTLRCSPRSGDLSVYWYQQSLDQGLQFLIQYYNGEERAKGNILERFSAQQFPDLHSELNLSSLELGDSALYFCASSVVAGGLDTQYFGPGTRLTVL.

This sequence joins TRBV4-1 and TRBJ1-1; tentative D call: TRBD1 (5 bases). V was cut by 5 bases and J by 0 bases, with 7 bases left in between. Germline V gives CDR1 MGHRA, CDR2 YSYEKL. The CDR3 is 13 amino acids. CDR3 bases: TGCGCCAGCAGCATGGGGGTGAACACTGAAGCTTTCTTT. Its translation: CASSMGVNTEAFF.

The rearrangement uses TRBV5-8 and TRBJ2-7, with D uncertain. V gave up 7 bases and J gave up 2 bases, with 13 bases separating them. The CDR3 loop spans 13 amino acids. Germline CDR1 and CDR2: SGHTS and YDEGEE. CDR3 residues: CASDPPDTYEQYF. The CDR3 bases are TGTGCCAGCGACCCGCCGGATACCTACGAGCAGTACTTC. The whole variable domain, filled in from reference TRBV5-8 and TRBJ2-7, reads EAGVTQSPTHLIKTRGQQATLRCSPISGHTSVYWYQQALGLGLQFLLWYDEGEERNRGNFPPRFSGRQFPNYSSELNVNALELEDSALYLCASDPPDTYEQYFGPGTRLTVT.

The chain joins TRBV7-9 to TRBJ2-5; D remains ambiguous. The germline V gene encodes CDR1 SEHNR and CDR2 FQNEAQ (reference sequence). The CDR3 has 14 residues. Between the trimmed V and J ends, which lost 0 bases and 3 bases, there was a span of 8 bases. The CDR3 sequence is CASSLALREETQYF. DNA of the CDR3: TGTGCCAGCAGCTTAGCGCTGAGAGAAGAGACCCAGTACTTC.

This clone appeared a few times. The chain joins TRBV19 to TRBJ1-1; 7 nucleotides align to TRBD1. V dropped 11 bases and J dropped 2; count of bases not matched to a gene: 8. The CDR3 runs to 13 residues. Germline loops: CDR1 LNHDA, CDR2 SQIVND (reference sequence). In nucleotides, the CDR3 is TGTGCCCACAGACAGGGACAAAACACTGAAGCTTTCTTT. Its protein is CAHRQGQNTEAFF.

The chain uses TRBV5-1 and TRBJ2-7; D is ambiguous. Trimming stripped 4 bases from V and 1 base from J, with 12 bases between. Germline CDR1 reads SGHRS; CDR2 reads YFSETQ. This CDR3 region has 14 residues. This chain's CDR3 is CASSASKLSYEQYF. In nucleotides, the CDR3 is TGCGCCAGCAGCGCCTCTAAGTTATCCTACGAGCAGTACTTC.

The chain is built from TRBV7-6 and TRBJ2-7; D may be TRBD2 (6 bases). Germline V gives CDR1 SGHVS, CDR2 FNYEAQ. V was clipped by 4 bases and J by 2 bases, with 12 bases between them. The CDR3 contains 14 residues. Here the CDR3 DNA reads TGTGCCAGCAGCTCGGGAGAGACCCCCTACGAGCAGTACTTC. It yields the protein CASSSGETPYEQYF.

The rearrangement joins TRBV4-2 to TRBJ1-5; possibly TRBD1 for D (6 bases). The length of the CDR3 is 17 residues. The V and J ends lost 0 bases and 2 bases respectively, with 14 bases between them. Germline CDR1 and CDR2: LGHNA and YNFKEQ. This CDR3 is CASSQDVHRAGNQPQHF. CDR3 DNA: TGTGCCAGCAGCCAAGATGTTCACAGGGCGGGCAATCAGCCCCAGCATTTT.

The chain recombines TRBV7-2 with TRBJ2-3; no firm D call. From germline, CDR1 is SGHTA and CDR2 FQGNSA. Trimming pared 3 bases from V and 3 bases from J, leaving 7 bases between. The CDR3 has 13 amino acids. The CDR3, as DNA: TGTGCCAGCAGCTTTTGGTCAACAGATACGCAGTATTTT. The encoded protein is CASSFWSTDTQYF.